The entry below gives a single TCR beta chain sequence along with its context. Antigen: not known. Trimming removed 5 bases from V and 1 base from J; junction bases left unmatched: 10. The CDR3 totals 17 residues. Germline CDR1 and CDR2: LGHDT and YNNKEL (reference sequence). This sample was taken from a study of response to subunit inactivated influenza vaccine. Study findings and constraints: The authors suggested that every seasonal influenza vaccination recruits few new T cells.

Via MiXCR, TCRdb re-called the RT-PCR reads, giving one row per CDR3 protein. The sample records fewer than 600,000 distinct CDR3 sequences, around 7.7% being singletons. V gene TRBV3-1 combines with J gene TRBJ2-1; the match to TRBD1 covers 8 bases. This TCR derives from a man aged 50 to 69 who received an inactivated influenza vaccine. Sequenced material: PBMCs from blood, taken less than 30 months after vaccination. CDR3 coding DNA: TGTGCCAGCAGCAAGCAGGTGACAGGGGCTTCCTACAATGAGCAGTTCTTC. Its protein is CASSKQVTGASYNEQFF.